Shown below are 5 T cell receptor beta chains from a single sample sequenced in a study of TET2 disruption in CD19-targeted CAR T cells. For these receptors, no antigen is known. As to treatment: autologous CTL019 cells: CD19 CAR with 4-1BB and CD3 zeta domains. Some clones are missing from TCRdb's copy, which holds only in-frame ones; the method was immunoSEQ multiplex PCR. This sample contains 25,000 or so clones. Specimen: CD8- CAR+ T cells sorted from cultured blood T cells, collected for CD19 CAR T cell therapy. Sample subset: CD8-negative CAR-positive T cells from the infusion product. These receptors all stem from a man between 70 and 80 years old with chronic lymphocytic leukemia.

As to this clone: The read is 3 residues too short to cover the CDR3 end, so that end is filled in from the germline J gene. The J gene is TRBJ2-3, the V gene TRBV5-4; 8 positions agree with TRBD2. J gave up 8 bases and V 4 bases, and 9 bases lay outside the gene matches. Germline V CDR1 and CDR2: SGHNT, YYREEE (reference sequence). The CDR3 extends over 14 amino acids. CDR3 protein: CASSPDLAGGTQYF. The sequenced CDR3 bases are TGTGCCAGCAGCCCGGACCTGGCGGGAGGTACG. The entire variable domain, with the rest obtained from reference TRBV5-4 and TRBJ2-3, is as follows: ETGVTQSPTHLIKTRGQQVTLRCSSQSGHNTVSWYQQALGQGPQFIFQYYREEENGRGNFPPRFSGLQFPNYSSELNVNALELDDSALYLCASSPDLAGGTQYFGPGTRLTVL.

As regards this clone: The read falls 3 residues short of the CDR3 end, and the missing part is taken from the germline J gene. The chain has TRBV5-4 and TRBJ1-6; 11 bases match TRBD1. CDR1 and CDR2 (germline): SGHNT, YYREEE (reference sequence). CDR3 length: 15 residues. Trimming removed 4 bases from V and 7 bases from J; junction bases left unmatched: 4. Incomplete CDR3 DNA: TGTGCCAGCAGCCCGGACAGGGGGCTGAATTCACCC. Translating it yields CASSPDRGLNSP. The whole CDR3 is CASSPDRGLNSPLHF.

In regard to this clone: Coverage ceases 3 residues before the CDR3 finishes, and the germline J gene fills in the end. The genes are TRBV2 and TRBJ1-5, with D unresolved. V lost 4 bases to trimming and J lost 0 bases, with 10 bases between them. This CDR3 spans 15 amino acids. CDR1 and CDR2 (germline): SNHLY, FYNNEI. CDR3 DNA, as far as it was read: TGTGCCAGCAGTGGCTTAGCAAATAGCAATCAGCCC. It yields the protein CASSGLANSNQP. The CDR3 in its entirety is CASSGLANSNQPQHF.

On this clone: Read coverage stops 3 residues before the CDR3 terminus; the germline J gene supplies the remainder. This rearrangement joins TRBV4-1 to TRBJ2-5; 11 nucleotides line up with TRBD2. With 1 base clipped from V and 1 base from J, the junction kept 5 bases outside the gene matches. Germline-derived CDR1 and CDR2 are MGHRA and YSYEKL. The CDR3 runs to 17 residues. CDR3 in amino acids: CASSQGLAGHGQETQYF. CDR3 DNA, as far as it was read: TGCGCCAGCAGCCAAGGACTAGCGGGGCATGGCCAAGAGACC.

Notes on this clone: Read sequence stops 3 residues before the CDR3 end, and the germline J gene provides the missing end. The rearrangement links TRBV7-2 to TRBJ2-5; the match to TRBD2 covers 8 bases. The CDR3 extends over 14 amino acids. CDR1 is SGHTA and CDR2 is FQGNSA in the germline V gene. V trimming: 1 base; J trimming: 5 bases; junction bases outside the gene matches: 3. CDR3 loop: CASSLVPGGETQYF. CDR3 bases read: TGTGCCAGCAGCTTAGTGCCGGGGGGGGAGACC.